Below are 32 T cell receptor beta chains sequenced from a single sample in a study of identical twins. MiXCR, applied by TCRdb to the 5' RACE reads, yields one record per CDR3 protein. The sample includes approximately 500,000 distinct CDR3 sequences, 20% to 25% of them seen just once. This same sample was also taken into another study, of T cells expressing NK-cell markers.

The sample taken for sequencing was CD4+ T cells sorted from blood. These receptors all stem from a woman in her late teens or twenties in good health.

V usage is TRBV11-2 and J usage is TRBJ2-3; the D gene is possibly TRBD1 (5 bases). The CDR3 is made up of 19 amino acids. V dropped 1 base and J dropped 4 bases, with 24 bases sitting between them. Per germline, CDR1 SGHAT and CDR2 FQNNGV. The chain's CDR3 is CASSLGVVWGRAKADTQYF. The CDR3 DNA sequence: TGTGCCAGCAGCTTAGGAGTTGTTTGGGGCAGGGCAAAAGCAGATACGCAGTATTTT.

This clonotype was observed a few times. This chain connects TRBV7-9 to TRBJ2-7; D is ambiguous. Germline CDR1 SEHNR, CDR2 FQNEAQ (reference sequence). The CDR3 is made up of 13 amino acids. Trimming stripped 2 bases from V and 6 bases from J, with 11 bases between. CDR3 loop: CASSLSSVPEQYF. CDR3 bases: TGTGCCAGCAGCTTATCATCTGTTCCCGAGCAGTACTTC.

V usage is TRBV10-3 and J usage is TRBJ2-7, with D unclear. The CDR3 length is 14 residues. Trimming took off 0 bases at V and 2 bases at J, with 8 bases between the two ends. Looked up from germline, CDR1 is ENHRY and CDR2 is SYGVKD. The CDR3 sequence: CAISESWQTYEQYF. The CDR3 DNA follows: TGTGCCATCAGTGAGTCGTGGCAGACCTACGAGCAGTACTTC.

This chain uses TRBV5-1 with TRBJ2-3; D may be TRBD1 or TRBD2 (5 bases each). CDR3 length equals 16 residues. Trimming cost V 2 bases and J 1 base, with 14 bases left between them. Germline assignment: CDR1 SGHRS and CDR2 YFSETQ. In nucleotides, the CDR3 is TGCGCCAGCAGCTTTGGACACACCGGGGGCACAGATACGCAGTATTTT. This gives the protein CASSFGHTGGTDTQYF.

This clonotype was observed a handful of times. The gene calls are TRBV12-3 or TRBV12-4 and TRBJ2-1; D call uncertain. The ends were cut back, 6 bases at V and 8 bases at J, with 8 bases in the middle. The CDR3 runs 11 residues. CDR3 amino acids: CASSLLHEQFF. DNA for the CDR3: TGTGCCAGCAGCCTTCTCCATGAGCAGTTCTTC.

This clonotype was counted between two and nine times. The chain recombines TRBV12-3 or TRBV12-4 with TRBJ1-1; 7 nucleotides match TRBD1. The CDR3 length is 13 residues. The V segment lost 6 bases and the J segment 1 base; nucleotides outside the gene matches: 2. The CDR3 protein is CASRGDRNTEAFF. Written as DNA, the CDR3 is TGTGCCAGCAGGGGGGACAGGAACACTGAAGCTTTCTTT.

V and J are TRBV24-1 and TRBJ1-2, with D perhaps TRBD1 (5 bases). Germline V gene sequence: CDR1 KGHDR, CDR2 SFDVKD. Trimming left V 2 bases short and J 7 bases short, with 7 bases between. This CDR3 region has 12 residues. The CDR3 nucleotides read TGTGCCACCAGTGATTCAGGGTTTGGCTACACCTTC. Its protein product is CATSDSGFGYTF.

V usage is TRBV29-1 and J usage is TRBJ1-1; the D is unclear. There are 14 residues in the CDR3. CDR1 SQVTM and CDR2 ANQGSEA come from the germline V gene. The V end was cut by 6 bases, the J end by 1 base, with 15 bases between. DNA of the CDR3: TGCAGCGTATCTAGACTGATGGCGAACACTGAAGCTTTCTTT. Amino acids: CSVSRLMANTEAFF.

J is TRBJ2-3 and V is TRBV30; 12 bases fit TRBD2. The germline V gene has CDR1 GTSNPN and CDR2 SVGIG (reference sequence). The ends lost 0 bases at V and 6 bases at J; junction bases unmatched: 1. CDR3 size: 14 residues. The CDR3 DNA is TGTGCCTGGAGTGTAACTAGCGGGAGGGATACGCAGTATTTT. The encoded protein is CAWSVTSGRDTQYF.

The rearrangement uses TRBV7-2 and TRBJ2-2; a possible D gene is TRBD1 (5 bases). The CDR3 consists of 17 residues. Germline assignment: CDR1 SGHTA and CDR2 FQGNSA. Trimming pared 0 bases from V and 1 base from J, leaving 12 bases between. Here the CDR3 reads CASSLAWGPMNTGELFF. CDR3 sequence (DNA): TGTGCCAGCAGCTTAGCGTGGGGCCCGATGAACACCGGGGAGCTGTTTTTT.

The CDR3 DNA follows: TGTGCCAGCAGCTTAACACTGACAGGCAGGGCTGAAGCTTTCTTT. It encodes CASSLTLTGRAEAFF. The rearrangement uses TRBV7-2 and TRBJ1-1; a weak D match, TRBD1 (6 bases). V lost 2 bases and J lost 6, with 16 bases in between. The CDR3 consists of 15 residues. CDR1 is SGHTA and CDR2 is FQGNSA in the germline V gene.

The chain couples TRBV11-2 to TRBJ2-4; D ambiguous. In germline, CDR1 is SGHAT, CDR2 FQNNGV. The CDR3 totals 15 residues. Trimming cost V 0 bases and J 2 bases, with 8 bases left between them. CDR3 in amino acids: CASSLDQDTKNIQYF. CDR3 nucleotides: TGTGCCAGCAGCTTAGATCAAGACACCAAAAACATTCAGTACTTC.

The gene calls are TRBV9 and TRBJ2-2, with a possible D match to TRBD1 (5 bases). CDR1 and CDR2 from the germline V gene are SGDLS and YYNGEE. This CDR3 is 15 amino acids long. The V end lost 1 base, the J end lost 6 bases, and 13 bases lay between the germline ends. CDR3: CASSVQGMSPGELFF. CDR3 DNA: TGTGCCAGCAGCGTACAGGGTATGAGTCCCGGGGAGCTGTTTTTT.

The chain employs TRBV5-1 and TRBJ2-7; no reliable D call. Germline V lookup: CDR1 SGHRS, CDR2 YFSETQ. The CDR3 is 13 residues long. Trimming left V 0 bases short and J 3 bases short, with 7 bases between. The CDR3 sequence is CASSLELGYEQYF. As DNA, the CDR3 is TGCGCCAGCAGCTTGGAGCTGGGCTACGAGCAGTACTTC.

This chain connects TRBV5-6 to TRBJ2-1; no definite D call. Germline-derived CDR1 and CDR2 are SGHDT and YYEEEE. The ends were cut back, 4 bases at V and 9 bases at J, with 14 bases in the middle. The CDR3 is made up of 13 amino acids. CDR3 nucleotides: TGTGCCAGCAGCCTGACCCACTCTAGTGAGCAGTTCTTC. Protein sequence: CASSLTHSSEQFF. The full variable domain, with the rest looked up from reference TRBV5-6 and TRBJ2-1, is DAGVTQSPTHLIKTRGQQVTLRCSPKSGHDTVSWYQQALGQGPQFIFQYYEEEERQRGNFPDRFSGHQFPNYSSELNVNALLLGDSALYLCASSLTHSSEQFFGPGTRLTVL.

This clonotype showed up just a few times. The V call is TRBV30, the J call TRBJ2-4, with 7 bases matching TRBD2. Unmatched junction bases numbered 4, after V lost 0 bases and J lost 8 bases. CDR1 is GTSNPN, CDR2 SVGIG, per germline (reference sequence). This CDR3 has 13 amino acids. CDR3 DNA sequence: TGTGCCTGGAGTGTACAAGGGAGGGACATTCAGTACTTC. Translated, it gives CAWSVQGRDIQYF.

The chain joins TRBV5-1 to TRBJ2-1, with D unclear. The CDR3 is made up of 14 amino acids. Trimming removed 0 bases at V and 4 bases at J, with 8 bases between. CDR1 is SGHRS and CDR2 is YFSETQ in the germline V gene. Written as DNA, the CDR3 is TGCGCCAGCAGCTTGGATCGACGGTACAATGAGCAGTTCTTC. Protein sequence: CASSLDRRYNEQFF.

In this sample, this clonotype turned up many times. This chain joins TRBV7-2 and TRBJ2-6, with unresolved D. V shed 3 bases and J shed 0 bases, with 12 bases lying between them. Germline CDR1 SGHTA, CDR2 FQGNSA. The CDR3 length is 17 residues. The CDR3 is CASSFSSFGSGANVLTF. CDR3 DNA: TGTGCCAGCAGCTTTTCGAGTTTTGGCTCTGGGGCCAACGTCCTGACTTTC.

This chain's CDR3 is CSVGGGRGDTQYF. The CDR3 DNA follows: TGCAGCGTTGGTGGCGGGAGGGGAGATACGCAGTATTTT. The chain joins TRBV29-1 to TRBJ2-3; TRBD2 agrees at 9 bases. From germline, CDR1 is SQVTM and CDR2 ANQGSEA. The CDR3 runs to 13 residues. V gave up 4 bases and J gave up 5 bases; unmatched junction bases: 4.

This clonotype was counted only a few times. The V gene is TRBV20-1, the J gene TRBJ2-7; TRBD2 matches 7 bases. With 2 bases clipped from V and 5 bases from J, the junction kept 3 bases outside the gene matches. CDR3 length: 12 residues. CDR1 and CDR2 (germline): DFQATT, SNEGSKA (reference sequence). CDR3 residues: CSARLGGNEQYF. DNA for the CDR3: TGCAGTGCTAGACTGGGGGGGAACGAGCAGTACTTC.

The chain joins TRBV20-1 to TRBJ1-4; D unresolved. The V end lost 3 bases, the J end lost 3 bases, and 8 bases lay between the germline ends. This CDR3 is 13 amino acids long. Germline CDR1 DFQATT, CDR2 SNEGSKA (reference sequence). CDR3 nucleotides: TGCAGTGCTAGTGGATTGGCTAATGAAAAACTGTTTTTT. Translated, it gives CSASGLANEKLFF.

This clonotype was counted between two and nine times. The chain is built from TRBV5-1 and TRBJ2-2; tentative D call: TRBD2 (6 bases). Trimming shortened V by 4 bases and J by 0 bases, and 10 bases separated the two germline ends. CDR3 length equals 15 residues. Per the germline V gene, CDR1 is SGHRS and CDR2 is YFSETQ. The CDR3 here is CASSLRDSNTGELFF. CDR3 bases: TGCGCCAGCAGCCTCCGGGACTCGAACACCGGGGAGCTGTTTTTT.

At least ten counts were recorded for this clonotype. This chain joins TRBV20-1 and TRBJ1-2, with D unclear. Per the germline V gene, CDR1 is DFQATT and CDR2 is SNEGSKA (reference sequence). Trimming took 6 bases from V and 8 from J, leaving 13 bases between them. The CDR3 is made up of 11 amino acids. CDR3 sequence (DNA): TGCAGTGCGACCTCCTCCCCCGGCTACACCTTC. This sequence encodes CSATSSPGYTF.

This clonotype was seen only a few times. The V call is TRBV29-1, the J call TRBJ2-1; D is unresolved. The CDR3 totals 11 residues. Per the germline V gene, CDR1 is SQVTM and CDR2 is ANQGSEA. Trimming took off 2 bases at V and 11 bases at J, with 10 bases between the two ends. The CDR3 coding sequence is TGCAGCGTTGAAATTCTATCCAAGCAGTTCTTC. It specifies CSVEILSKQFF.

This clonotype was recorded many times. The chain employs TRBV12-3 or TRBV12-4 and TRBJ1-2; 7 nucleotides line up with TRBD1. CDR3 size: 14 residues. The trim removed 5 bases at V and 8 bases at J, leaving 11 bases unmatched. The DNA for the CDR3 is TGTGCCAGCAGTATCGAGACAGGGTCTTGGGGCTACACCTTC. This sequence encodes CASSIETGSWGYTF.

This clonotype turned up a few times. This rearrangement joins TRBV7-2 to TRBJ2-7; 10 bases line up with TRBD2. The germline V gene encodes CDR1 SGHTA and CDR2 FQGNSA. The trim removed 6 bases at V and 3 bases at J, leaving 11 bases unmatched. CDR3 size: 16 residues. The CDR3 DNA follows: TGTGCCAGCAGAAATCTAGCGGGAGTTCAAATCTACGAGCAGTACTTC. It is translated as CASRNLAGVQIYEQYF.

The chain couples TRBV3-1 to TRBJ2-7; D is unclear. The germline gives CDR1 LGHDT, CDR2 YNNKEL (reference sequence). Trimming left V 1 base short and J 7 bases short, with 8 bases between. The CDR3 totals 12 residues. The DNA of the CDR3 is TGTGCCAGCAGCCAAGGCCCCGCGGAGCAGTACTTC. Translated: CASSQGPAEQYF.

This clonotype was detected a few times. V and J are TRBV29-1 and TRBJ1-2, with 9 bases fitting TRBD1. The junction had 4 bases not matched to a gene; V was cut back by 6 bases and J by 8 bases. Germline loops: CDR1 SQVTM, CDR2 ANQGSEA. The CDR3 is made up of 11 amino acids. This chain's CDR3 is CSVAGQGGYTF. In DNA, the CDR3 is TGCAGCGTCGCTGGACAGGGGGGCTACACCTTC.

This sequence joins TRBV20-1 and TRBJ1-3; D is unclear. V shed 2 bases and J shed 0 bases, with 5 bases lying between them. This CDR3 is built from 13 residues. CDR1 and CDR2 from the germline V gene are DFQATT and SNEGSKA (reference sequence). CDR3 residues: CSARMDSGNTIYF. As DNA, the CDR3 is TGCAGTGCTAGAATGGACTCTGGAAACACCATATATTTT.

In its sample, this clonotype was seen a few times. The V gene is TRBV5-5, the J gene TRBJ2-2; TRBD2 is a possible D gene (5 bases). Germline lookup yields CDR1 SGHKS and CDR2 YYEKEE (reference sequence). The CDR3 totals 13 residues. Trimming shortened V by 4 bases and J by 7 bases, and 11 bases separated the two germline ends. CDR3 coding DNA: TGTGCCAGCAGCCCCAGGAGGCTCGGGGAGCTGTTTTTT. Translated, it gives CASSPRRLGELFF.

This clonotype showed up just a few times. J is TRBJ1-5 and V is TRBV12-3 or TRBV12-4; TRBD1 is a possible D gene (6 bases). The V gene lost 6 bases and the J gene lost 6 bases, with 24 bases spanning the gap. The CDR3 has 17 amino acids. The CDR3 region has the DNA TGTGCCAGCAGCCGTCCGGAGCCATGGACAGTAACTCAGCCCCAGCATTTT. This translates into CASSRPEPWTVTQPQHF.

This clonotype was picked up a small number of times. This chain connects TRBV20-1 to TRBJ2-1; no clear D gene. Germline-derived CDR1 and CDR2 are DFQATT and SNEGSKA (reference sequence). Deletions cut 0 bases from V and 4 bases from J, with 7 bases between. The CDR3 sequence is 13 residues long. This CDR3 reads CSARDSYYNEQFF. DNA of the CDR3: TGCAGTGCTAGAGATTCCTATTACAATGAGCAGTTCTTC.